The present entry profiles one TCR beta chain with its context. Generated by immunoSEQ multiplex PCR, the TCRdb table keeps only in-frame clones and is missing some. Of 43,000 or so clones listed, around 90% are singletons. After removal of 3 bases from V and 4 bases from J, the junction contained 6 bases not matched to a gene. CDR1 is LNHDA, CDR2 SQIVND, per germline (reference sequence). The CDR3 covers 17 residues. These data are taken from a study of T cell changes during pregnancy in multiple sclerosis. The clonotype originates from a female donor with multiple sclerosis, enrolled in a pregnancy study. Here the sequenced sample was peripheral blood, taken in the first trimester of pregnancy. The chain links TRBV19 to TRBJ2-3; 14 nucleotides agree with TRBD2. The CDR3 nucleotides read TGTGCCAGTAGTATGAGATGGACTAGCGGGGGGTCAGATACGCAGTATTTT. Its protein is CASSMRWTSGGSDTQYF.